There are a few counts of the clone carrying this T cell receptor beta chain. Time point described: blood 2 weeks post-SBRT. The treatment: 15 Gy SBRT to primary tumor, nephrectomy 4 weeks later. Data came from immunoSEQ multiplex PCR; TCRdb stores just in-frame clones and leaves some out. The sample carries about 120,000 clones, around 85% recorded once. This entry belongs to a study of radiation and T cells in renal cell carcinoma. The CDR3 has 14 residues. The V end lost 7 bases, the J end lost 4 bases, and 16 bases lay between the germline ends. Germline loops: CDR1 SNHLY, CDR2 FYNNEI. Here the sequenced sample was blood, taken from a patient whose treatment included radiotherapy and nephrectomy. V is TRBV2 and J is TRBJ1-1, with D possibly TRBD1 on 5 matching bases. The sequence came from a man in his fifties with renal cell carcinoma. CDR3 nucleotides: TGTGCCAGCATCGAGCCGGGACGGTCCACTGAAGCTTTCTTT. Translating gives CASIEPGRSTEAFF. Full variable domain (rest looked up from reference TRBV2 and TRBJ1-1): EPEVTQTPSHQVTQMGQEVILRCVPISNHLYFYWYRQILGQKVEFLVSFYNNEISEKSEIFDDQFSVERPDGSNFTLKIRSTKLEDSAMYFCASIEPGRSTEAFFGQGTRLTVV.